The subject of this entry is one TCR beta chain. Its antigen is currently unknown. 60 Vbeta and 13 Jbeta primers were used in PCR. Here immunoSEQ multiplex PCR was the method, and the copy in TCRdb shows in-frame clones only, minus some. This sample yields approximately 100,000 clones, of which roughly 76% are seen a single time; less than 1.5% belongs to the top ten. Germline loops: CDR1 SGHRS, CDR2 YFSETQ. The V and J ends lost 0 bases and 0 bases respectively, with 13 bases between them. The length of the CDR3 is 17 residues. This record comes from a study of cytomegalovirus exposure and HLA in healthy donors. Study summary: Unique TCR beta sequences numbering about 100 million came from some 200 million T cells in an earlier analysis. Study-level findings and limits: A further, later analysis showed that HLA-associated TCR beta chains (compared with equally common others) were more clonally expanded.

The receptor's source is a female donor in good health and CMV-seronegative. The sample comprised PBMCs. The rearrangement uses TRBV5-1 and TRBJ2-4; TRBD1 might be the D (6 bases). CDR3 region: CASSLATRGKAKNIQYF. CDR3 in DNA: TGCGCCAGCAGCTTGGCCACGAGGGGGAAAGCCAAAAACATTCAGTACTTC.